This entry lists 25 T cell receptor beta chains sequenced from one sample in a study of T cell responses to AZD1222 COVID-19 vaccine. TCRdb's copy holds only in-frame clones and misses some; the assay was immunoSEQ multiplex PCR. The sample yields over 95,000 clones, 90% to 95% seen once. Material: peripheral blood, obtained on day 0 of AZD1222 vaccination. These receptors originate from an adult in good health.

In its sample, this clone was seen once. This rearrangement joins TRBV7-9 to TRBJ1-6; tentative D call: TRBD1 (5 bases). Germline CDR1 SEHNR, CDR2 FQNEAQ (reference sequence). Trimming left V 1 base short and J 8 bases short, with 21 bases between. The CDR3 is 18 residues long. The CDR3 reads CASSLGPDQGRLYSPLHF. The CDR3 nucleotides read TGTGCCAGCAGCTTAGGGCCGGATCAGGGACGATTATATTCACCCCTCCACTTT.

This chain joins TRBV2 and TRBJ2-3; 13 nucleotides agree with TRBD2. Germline CDR1 is SNHLY and CDR2 is FYNNEI. The CDR3 loop spans 16 amino acids. V dropped 4 bases and J dropped 5; count of bases not matched to a gene: 6. This CDR3 reads CASSVTSGGQLDTQYF. The CDR3 DNA reads as TGTGCCAGCAGTGTGACTAGCGGGGGGCAACTAGATACGCAGTATTTT. Complete variable domain (other parts from reference TRBV2 and TRBJ2-3): EPEVTQTPSHQVTQMGQEVILRCVPISNHLYFYWYRQILGQKVEFLVSFYNNEISEKSEIFDDQFSVERPDGSNFTLKIRSTKLEDSAMYFCASSVTSGGQLDTQYFGPGTRLTVL.

The J gene is TRBJ1-1, the V gene TRBV30; D gene unclear. CDR3 length equals 10 residues. The V end was cut by 4 bases, the J end by 6 bases, with 6 bases between. CDR1 is GTSNPN and CDR2 is SVGIG in the germline V gene (reference sequence). The CDR3 protein is CAWIGAEAFF. For the CDR3, the DNA is TGTGCCTGGATTGGGGCTGAAGCTTTCTTT.

The chain carries TRBV10-2 and TRBJ2-7, with no clear D. The germline gives CDR1 WSHSY, CDR2 SAAADI. The CDR3 length is 16 residues. V dropped 0 bases and J dropped 0 bases, with 12 bases sitting between them. CDR3 nucleotide sequence: TGCGCCAGCAGTGAGTCGGGCACTTCTTTCTCCTACGAGCAGTACTTC. This translates into CASSESGTSFSYEQYF.

The chain carries TRBV24-1 and TRBJ2-5; D might be TRBD1 (5 bases). Germline V gene sequence: CDR1 KGHDR, CDR2 SFDVKD. Between the trimmed V and J ends, which lost 6 bases and 1 base, there was a span of 14 bases. The CDR3 contains 15 residues. CDR3 DNA: TGTGCCACCAGTAGGGGCGCTGGAACCCAAGAGACCCAGTACTTC. Translating it yields CATSRGAGTQETQYF.

This chain links TRBV7-3 with TRBJ2-1, with no clear D. V lost 2 bases and J 7 bases, leaving 15 bases between the germline ends. Germline V gene lookup returns CDR1 SGHTA and CDR2 FQGTGA. The CDR3 covers 15 residues. CDR3 protein: CASSLGLPRSNEQFF. CDR3 nucleotide sequence: TGTGCCAGCAGCTTAGGCCTCCCCAGGAGTAATGAGCAGTTCTTC.

V and J are TRBV25-1 and TRBJ2-7; D is perhaps TRBD1 (6 bases). The CDR3 runs to 15 residues. Germline assignment: CDR1 MGHDK and CDR2 SYGVNS. Trimming left V 4 bases short and J 2 bases short, with 15 bases between. The CDR3 here is CASSGNRANPYEQYF. The CDR3 nucleotides read TGTGCCAGCAGTGGAAACAGGGCGAACCCCTACGAGCAGTACTTC.

The chain combines TRBV28 with TRBJ1-2; D is uncertain. The CDR3 is 11 amino acids. Trimming took 6 bases from V and 2 from J, leaving 4 bases between them. Per germline, CDR1 MDHEN and CDR2 SYDVKM. The CDR3 protein is CASSPNYGYTF. DNA for the CDR3: TGTGCCAGCAGCCCAAACTATGGCTACACCTTC.

The V and J genes are TRBV6-1 and TRBJ2-7; D is unresolved. This CDR3 comprises 13 residues. V was clipped by 0 bases and J by 10 bases, with 13 bases between them. Germline V gene data show CDR1 as MNHNS and CDR2 as SASEGT. The CDR3 reads CASSEASYGRQYF. DNA of the CDR3: TGTGCCAGCAGTGAAGCGTCGTATGGCCGTCAGTACTTC.

The genes are TRBV5-5 and TRBJ2-3; the match to TRBD1 covers 8 bases. Germline-derived CDR1 and CDR2 are SGHKS and YYEKEE (reference sequence). The CDR3 loop spans 15 amino acids. V lost 5 bases and J lost 2; bases outside the gene matches: 7. The CDR3 sequence: CASSWDRKFTDTQYF. DNA of the CDR3: TGTGCCAGCAGTTGGGACAGGAAATTCACAGATACGCAGTATTTT.

V is TRBV3-1 (or the pseudogene TRBV3-2) and J is TRBJ1-3; D is perhaps TRBD1 (6 bases). V was trimmed by 4 bases and J by 0 bases, leaving 13 bases between them. The CDR3 runs 16 residues. Germline V gene sequence: CDR1 LGHDT, CDR2 YNNKEL (reference sequence). The chain's CDR3 is CASSRQASLSGNTIYF. The CDR3 nucleotides are TGTGCCAGCAGCCGACAGGCTAGCCTCTCTGGAAACACCATATATTTT.

CDR3 nucleotides: TGTGCCAGCAGCCAAGAGGGGGCTCGGGTTGGAGGGACTGAAGCTTTCTTT. Amino acid sequence: CASSQEGARVGGTEAFF. The chain combines TRBV3-1 (or the pseudogene TRBV3-2) with TRBJ1-1; D is perhaps TRBD1 (6 bases). The CDR3 runs 17 residues. In germline, CDR1 is LGHDT, CDR2 YNNKEL (reference sequence). Deletions cut 0 bases from V and 5 bases from J, with 19 bases between.

Comments on this clone: This same CDR3 is encoded by further DNA sequences in the sample. The V and J genes are TRBV5-4 and TRBJ2-5, with D perhaps matching TRBD1 (6 bases). This CDR3 is built from 14 residues. Germline lookup yields CDR1 SGHNT and CDR2 YYREEE (reference sequence). V was cut by 4 bases and J by 4 bases, with 14 bases left in between. This CDR3 is CASSPGQGRETQYF. In nucleotides, the CDR3 is TGTGCCAGCAGCCCGGGCCAGGGGCGAGAGACCCAGTACTTC.

The V call is TRBV28, the J call TRBJ2-1, with 7 bases lining up with TRBD2. The CDR3 is made up of 14 amino acids. The germline V gene has CDR1 MDHEN and CDR2 SYDVKM. Trimming cost V 3 bases and J 2 bases; bases outside gene matches: 1. CDR3 region: CASSLAGAYNEQFF. DNA for the CDR3: TGTGCCAGCAGTTTGGCGGGGGCCTACAATGAGCAGTTCTTC.

The CDR3 sequence: CASSLGTLGNNQPQHF. CDR3 bases: TGTGCCAGCTCCCTAGGTACTTTGGGGAACAATCAGCCCCAGCATTTT. J is TRBJ1-5 and V is TRBV27; D not resolved. V was trimmed by 8 bases and J by 3 bases, leaving 20 bases between them. The CDR3 has 16 residues. Germline loops: CDR1 MNHEY, CDR2 SMNVEV (reference sequence).

This clone was seen only once. V is TRBV4-1 and J is TRBJ2-2; D may be TRBD1 (6 bases). The CDR3 loop spans 14 amino acids. Germline CDR1 reads MGHRA; CDR2 reads YSYEKL. Trimming shortened V by 4 bases and J by 1 base, and 7 bases separated the two germline ends. The chain's CDR3 is CASSRGLNTGELFF. CDR3 sequence (DNA): TGCGCCAGCAGCCGGGGGCTGAACACCGGGGAGCTGTTTTTT.

The chain recombines TRBV10-1 with TRBJ1-1, with no clear D. V lost 3 bases and J 7 bases, leaving 6 bases between the germline ends. Germline-derived CDR1 and CDR2 are WNHNN and SYGVQD (reference sequence). The CDR3 length is 11 residues. Written as DNA, the CDR3 is TGCGCCAGCAGTGATGGGTATGAAGCTTTCTTT. Translated: CASSDGYEAFF.

V is TRBV7-3 and J is TRBJ2-7, with D unresolved. This CDR3 has 11 amino acids. Germline lookup yields CDR1 SGHTA and CDR2 FQGTGA. V dropped 7 bases and J dropped 3 bases, with 7 bases sitting between them. CDR3 residues: CASTVGYEQYF. CDR3 coding DNA: TGTGCCAGCACGGTTGGCTACGAGCAGTACTTC. Full variable domain (remainder filled in from reference TRBV7-3 and TRBJ2-7): GAGVSQTPSNKVTEKGKYVELRCDPISGHTALYWYRQSLGQGPEFLIYFQGTGAADDSGLPNDRFFAVRPEGSVSTLKIQRTERGDSAVYLCASTVGYEQYFGPGTRLTVT.

J is TRBJ1-2 and V is TRBV24-1, with TRBD1 as a possible D gene (6 bases). V lost 3 bases to trimming and J lost 8 bases, with 15 bases between them. This CDR3 spans 14 amino acids. Germline lookup yields CDR1 KGHDR and CDR2 SFDVKD. CDR3: CATSDAPGAGGYTF. CDR3 in DNA: TGTGCCACCAGTGATGCTCCAGGGGCGGGAGGCTACACCTTC.

V gene TRBV30 combines with J gene TRBJ1-5, with no clear D. Deletions cut 0 bases from V and 9 bases from J, with 9 bases between. Looked up from germline, CDR1 is GTSNPN and CDR2 is SVGIG (reference sequence). This CDR3 is 12 amino acids long. The CDR3 coding sequence is TGTGCCTGGAGTGTAGGTGGAAGGCCCCAGCATTTT. Its protein is CAWSVGGRPQHF.

The rearrangement uses TRBV5-1 and TRBJ1-4; no firm D call. The CDR3 runs 15 residues. The germline V gene encodes CDR1 SGHRS and CDR2 YFSETQ. Trimming removed 0 bases from V and 0 bases from J, with 6 bases in between. The CDR3 DNA reads TGCGCCAGCAGCTTGGTGGTGGCAACTAATGAAAAACTGTTTTTT. Its translation is CASSLVVATNEKLFF.

The chain recombines TRBV5-1 with TRBJ2-7, with TRBD1 matching 7 bases. With 0 bases clipped from V and 4 bases from J, the junction kept 7 bases outside the gene matches. Germline lookup yields CDR1 SGHRS and CDR2 YFSETQ. CDR3 length: 15 residues. Written as DNA, the CDR3 is TGCGCCAGCAGCTTGGGGGGACAGCCGGGGTACGAGCAGTACTTC. Translating gives CASSLGGQPGYEQYF. Together with reference TRBV5-1 and TRBJ2-7, the CDR3 gives the full variable domain: KAGVTQTPRYLIKTRGQQVTLSCSPISGHRSVSWYQQTPGQGLQFLFEYFSETQRNKGNFPGRFSGRQFSNSRSEMNVSTLELGDSALYLCASSLGGQPGYEQYFGPGTRLTVT.

This clone has a handful of counts. The chain employs TRBV9 and TRBJ2-5; 8 positions match TRBD1. Germline V lookup: CDR1 SGDLS, CDR2 YYNGEE. CDR3 length: 16 amino acids. After removal of 0 bases from V and 3 bases from J, the junction contained 7 bases not matched to a gene. CDR3 coding DNA: TGTGCCAGCAGCGTAGGGCCAGGGGGCGAGAAAGAGACCCAGTACTTC. It codes for CASSVGPGGEKETQYF.

The chain combines TRBV20-1 with TRBJ2-7, with a tentative D call TRBD1 (6 bases). CDR3 length equals 12 residues. Germline CDR1 and CDR2: DFQATT and SNEGSKA (reference sequence). V lost 3 bases, J lost 3 bases, and 9 bases lay in between. This CDR3 is CSASGQIYEQYF. CDR3 sequence (DNA): TGCAGTGCTAGTGGACAGATCTACGAGCAGTACTTC.

The rearrangement uses TRBV28 and TRBJ2-7, with TRBD2 matching 10 bases. Germline trimming cut 7 bases from V and 3 bases from J; bases unmatched to any gene: 6. Germline V lookup: CDR1 MDHEN, CDR2 SYDVKM. This CDR3 is 14 amino acids long. Here the CDR3 reads CASKVQRGGYEQYF. DNA for the CDR3: TGTGCCAGCAAAGTACAGCGGGGGGGCTACGAGCAGTACTTC. The variable domain in full, completed from reference TRBV28 and TRBJ2-7, reads DVKVTQSSRYLVKRTGEKVFLECVQDMDHENMFWYRQDPGLGLRLIYFSYDVKMKEKGDIPEGYSVSREKKERFSLILESASTNQTSMYLCASKVQRGGYEQYFGPGTRLTVT.